This is a list of T cell receptor beta chains from one sample in a study of blood T cells in healthy people across ages. TCRdb redid the calling of the 5' RACE reads with MiXCR, one entry per CDR3 protein. The table lists over 1.5 million distinct CDR3 sequences, less than 50% of them singletons. The sample taken for sequencing was blood. These receptors originate from a woman aged 40-49 years in good health. Each CDR3 is given with its conserved first and last residue. A D gene is named only where the DNA matches it firmly. A clone size is listed for some rows: how often the clone was seen (once, few, many), or a class if it is expanded.

v_call	j_call	d_call	clone_size	cdr3_aa	cdr3_nt
TRBV24-1	TRBJ2-1	.	.	CATSTAEGASYNEQFF	TGTGCCACCAGTACGGCGGAGGGCGCATCCTACAATGAGCAGTTCTTC
TRBV9	TRBJ2-6	.	.	CASSVLRQGPHISGANVLTF	TGTGCCAGCAGCGTCCTTAGGCAAGGCCCCCATATCTCTGGGGCCAACGTCCTGACTTTC
TRBV5-1	TRBJ1-1	TRBD1	.	CASSYLAGGENTEAFF	TGCGCCAGCAGCTACCTTGCAGGGGGGGAGAACACTGAAGCTTTCTTT
TRBV25-1	TRBJ2-7	.	.	CASLPTGPYGNEQYF	TGTGCCAGCCTGCCCACCGGGCCATATGGTAACGAGCAGTACTTC
TRBV5-6	TRBJ2-7	TRBD2	.	CASSLGGLASDEQYF	TGTGCCAGCAGCTTGGGGGGACTAGCTTCAGATGAGCAGTACTTC
TRBV7-9	TRBJ1-4	.	once	CASSLAPRLVTNEKLFF	TGTGCCAGCAGCTTAGCACCCAGACTGGTAACTAATGAAAAACTGTTTTTT
TRBV5-1	TRBJ1-2	.	.	CASSTTLDTRANYGYTF	TGCGCCAGCAGCACAACCCTGGACACACGGGCTAACTATGGCTACACCTTC
TRBV6-6	TRBJ2-3	.	few	CASSSTGRRTDTQYF	TGTGCCAGCAGTTCCACGGGACGGCGCACAGATACGCAGTATTTT
TRBV29-1	TRBJ2-6	TRBD1	.	CSVRDRGVSGANVLTF	TGCAGCGTCAGGGACAGGGGAGTCTCTGGGGCCAACGTCCTGACTTTC
TRBV18	TRBJ2-1	.	.	CASSPGGLPNEQFF	TGTGCCAGCTCACCAGGGGGCCTACCGAATGAGCAGTTCTTC
TRBV7-2	TRBJ2-1	.	.	CASSLSSIGLTGANEQFF	TGTGCCAGCAGCTTAAGTTCTATTGGATTAACGGGAGCCAATGAGCAGTTCTTC
TRBV7-9	TRBJ2-7	.	once	CASSTGTPDSYEQYF	TGTGCCAGCAGCACCGGGACTCCCGACTCCTACGAGCAGTACTTC
TRBV5-1	TRBJ2-1	TRBD1	.	CASTGTVYYNEQFF	TGCGCCAGCACCGGGACAGTTTACTACAATGAGCAGTTCTTC
TRBV7-2	TRBJ2-7	.	.	CASSPGGLMPYEQYF	TGTGCCAGCAGCCCTGGGGGGCTGATGCCCTACGAGCAGTACTTC
TRBV29-1	TRBJ1-1	.	.	CSVEAGPNTEAFF	TGCAGCGTTGAGGCAGGCCCAAACACTGAAGCTTTCTTT
TRBV4-3	TRBJ2-2	.	.	CASSQESGDGELFF	TGCGCCAGCAGCCAAGAATCCGGGGACGGGGAGCTGTTTTTT
TRBV10-3	TRBJ2-7	.	once	CAISSDFGEQYF	TGTGCCATCAGTAGTGATTTCGGCGAGCAGTACTTC
TRBV7-9	TRBJ2-4	TRBD2	.	CASSLFDGGAENIQYF	TGTGCCAGCAGCTTATTCGACGGGGGGGCAGAAAACATTCAGTACTTC
TRBV7-2	TRBJ1-4	.	few	CASSLGGMGAEKLFF	TGTGCCAGCAGCTTAGGGGGAATGGGGGCGGAAAAACTGTTTTTT
TRBV20-1	TRBJ2-6	.	.	CSASRDPPLLSGANVLTF	TGCAGTGCTAGTAGGGATCCTCCCCTTCTCTCTGGGGCAAACGTCCTGACTTTC
TRBV7-6	TRBJ2-5	.	few	CASKGPDQETQYF	TGTGCCAGCAAGGGGCCGGACCAAGAGACCCAGTACTTC
TRBV7-6	TRBJ2-7	TRBD2	.	CASSLVNSGGESSYEQYF	TGTGCCAGCAGCTTAGTTAATAGCGGGGGGGAAAGCTCCTACGAGCAGTACTTC
TRBV10-2	TRBJ2-1	TRBD2	.	CASSELQAGENEQFF	TGCGCCAGCAGTGAGTTACAGGCGGGGGAAAATGAGCAGTTCTTC
TRBV5-1	TRBJ2-5	.	.	CASILTPGAETQYF	TGCGCCAGCATCTTGACCCCGGGAGCAGAGACCCAGTACTTC
TRBV4-2	TRBJ1-6	.	few	CASSREGANSPLHF	TGTGCCAGCAGCCGGGAAGGGGCGAATTCACCCCTCCACTTT
TRBV28	TRBJ1-5	TRBD1	.	CASSLFYRGKNYPSNQPQHF	TGTGCCAGCAGTTTATTTTACAGGGGCAAGAACTATCCTAGCAATCAGCCCCAGCATTTT
TRBV6-2/TRBV6-3	TRBJ2-3	.	.	CASRPSGAGTDTQYF	TGTGCCAGCAGGCCTTCGGGGGCGGGGACAGATACGCAGTATTTT
TRBV5-6	TRBJ1-2	.	.	CASRLGLNYGYTF	TGTGCCAGCCGTCTGGGACTAAACTATGGCTACACCTTC
TRBV7-9	TRBJ2-6	TRBD1	.	CASRPDRAYSGANVPTF	TGTGCCAGCCGACCCGACAGGGCGTATTCTGGGGCCAACGTCCCGACTTTC
TRBV6-1	TRBJ1-2	.	.	CAAPSGIAGGYTF	TGTGCCGCTCCAAGCGGTATCGCGGGGGGCTACACCTTC
TRBV15	TRBJ2-5	TRBD1	.	CATSRDLIAGGKSNEQYF	TGTGCCACCAGCAGAGATCTGATCGCAGGGGGAAAGAGCAATGAGCAGTACTTC
TRBV7-2	TRBJ2-1	.	.	CASSLKQGGPSTWEQFF	TGTGCCAGCAGCTTAAAGCAGGGGGGTCCCTCTACTTGGGAGCAGTTCTTC
TRBV12-3/TRBV12-4	TRBJ2-7	.	few	CATGRLDFKDEQYF	TGTGCCACCGGACGACTGGACTTTAAGGACGAGCAGTACTTC
TRBV2	TRBJ2-7	.	.	CASGMSRTGNEQYF	TGTGCAAGCGGGATGAGTCGGACAGGAAACGAGCAGTACTTC
TRBV5-6	TRBJ1-2	.	.	CASSLIRGDGYTF	TGTGCCAGCAGCTTAATCAGGGGAGATGGCTACACCTTC
TRBV7-2	TRBJ2-5	.	few	CASSLGFNEQYF	TGTGCCAGCAGCTTAGGGTTCAATGAGCAGTACTTC
TRBV27	TRBJ2-7	.	.	CASRSPGSASSYEQYF	TGTGCCAGCAGGTCCCCAGGGTCCGCAAGCTCCTACGAGCAGTACTTC
TRBV7-9	TRBJ2-7	.	.	CASSLVSAPYEQYF	TGTGCCAGCAGCTTAGTCTCCGCCCCCTACGAGCAGTACTTC
TRBV9	TRBJ1-2	.	.	CASSVALGEQGAGYTF	TGTGCCAGCAGCGTAGCTCTAGGGGAACAGGGCGCTGGCTACACCTTC
TRBV6-1	TRBJ2-7	.	few	CATDSFYEQYF	TGTGCCACCGACAGCTTCTACGAGCAGTACTTC
TRBV6-5	TRBJ2-7	.	.	CASSQGSGEQYF	TGTGCCAGCAGTCAAGGTTCGGGGGAGCAGTACTTC
TRBV5-1	TRBJ2-3	TRBD2	few	CASRGPGLASDTQYF	TGCGCCAGCAGGGGTCCGGGACTAGCGTCCGATACGCAGTATTTT
TRBV29-1	TRBJ2-3	.	.	CSVEIHDTQYF	TGCAGCGTTGAGATCCATGATACGCAGTATTTT